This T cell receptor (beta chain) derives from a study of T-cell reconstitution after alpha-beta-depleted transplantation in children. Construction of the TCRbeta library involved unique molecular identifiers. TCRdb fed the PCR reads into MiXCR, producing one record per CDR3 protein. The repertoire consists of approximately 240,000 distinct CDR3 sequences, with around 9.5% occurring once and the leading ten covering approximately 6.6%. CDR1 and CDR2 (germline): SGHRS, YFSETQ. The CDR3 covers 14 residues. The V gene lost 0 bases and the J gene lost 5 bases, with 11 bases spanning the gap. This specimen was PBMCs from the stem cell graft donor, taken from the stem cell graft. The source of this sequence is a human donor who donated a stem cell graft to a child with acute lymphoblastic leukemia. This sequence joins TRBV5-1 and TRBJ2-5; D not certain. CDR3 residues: CASSLEASSETQYF. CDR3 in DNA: TGCGCCAGCAGCTTGGAGGCATCCTCGGAGACCCAGTACTTC.